What follows is one TCR beta chain and its context. Per the original data handling: Amplification from reference gene primers served as the basis for estimated nucleated cell counts. The assay was immunoSEQ multiplex PCR, and TCRdb's table has in-frame clones only and misses some. The DNA was the basis for D and trimming; V, J and clone size are from that table. Of roughly 70,000 clones listed, approximately 87% were seen once; the top ten hold approximately 5.6%. Trimming cost V 4 bases and J 6 bases, with 15 bases left between them. The CDR3 totals 14 residues. Germline V gene lookup returns CDR1 MDHEN and CDR2 SYDVKM. This entry belongs to a study of blood T cell repertoires in COVID-19. As for the study in general: Acute-phase and convalescent COVID-19 samples originated in the United States, Italy and Spain. Sources were T cells, B-cell-depleted T cells, or PBMCs; the material itself was cDNA or gDNA.

The sample comprised peripheral blood. This TCR was recovered from a man aged 50 to 60 with active COVID-19. The rearrangement joins TRBV28 to TRBJ1-1, with D possibly matching TRBD1 (5 bases). This CDR3 is CASSSLQGRAEAFF. The CDR3 region has the DNA TGTGCCAGCAGTTCCCTCCAGGGTAGGGCTGAAGCTTTCTTT.